These T cell receptor beta chains were read from a single sample in a study of CD8+ T cells in alopecia areata. Assay: immunoSEQ multiplex PCR; the TCRdb copy retains only in-frame clones and omits some. The profile covers about 300,000 clones, with roughly 50% appearing a single time and under 2% taken by the ten largest. Sample: CD4+ T cells sorted from blood, taken at week 24, from a patient treated with tofacitinib. The receptors stem from a human donor with alopecia areata. Each CDR3 is given with its conserved first and last residue. Each record gives: D gene, J gene, clone size, V gene, CDR3 protein, CDR3 DNA. The D gene is left open where the match is weak. Clone size is shown for a subset of rows, as once, few, many or a class of expanded clone.

d_gene: .; j_gene: TRBJ1-2; abundance: .; v_gene: TRBV7-2; CDR3aa: CASSSVLDGYTF; CDR3nt: TGTGCCAGCAGCTCAGTCTTAGATGGCTACACCTTC
d_gene: .; j_gene: TRBJ2-2; abundance: .; v_gene: TRBV30; CDR3aa: CAWSVRGRTFPGELFF; CDR3nt: TGTGCCTGGAGTGTACGAGGTCGGACCTTCCCCGGGGAGCTGTTTTTT
d_gene: TRBD2; j_gene: TRBJ2-3; abundance: few; v_gene: TRBV5-4; CDR3aa: CASSLKGLAVTDTQYF; CDR3nt: TGTGCCAGCAGCTTGAAGGGACTAGCGGTCACAGATACGCAGTATTTT
d_gene: .; j_gene: TRBJ2-5; abundance: .; v_gene: TRBV25-1; CDR3aa: CASSEGARGFEAQYF; CDR3nt: TGTGCCAGCAGTGAGGGGGCGAGGGGATTCGAGGCCCAGTACTTC
d_gene: .; j_gene: TRBJ2-1; abundance: .; v_gene: TRBV5-1; CDR3aa: CASSPQADSYNEQFF; CDR3nt: TGCGCCAGCAGCCCCCAAGCGGACTCCTACAATGAGCAGTTCTTC
d_gene: TRBD2; j_gene: TRBJ2-7; abundance: .; v_gene: TRBV7-9; CDR3aa: CASSLGIGRAYEQYF; CDR3nt: TGTGCCAGCAGCTTAGGAATAGGGAGGGCCTACGAGCAGTACTTC
d_gene: TRBD1; j_gene: TRBJ1-6; abundance: .; v_gene: TRBV29-1; CDR3aa: CSVGDRGDNSPLHF; CDR3nt: TGCAGCGTTGGTGACAGGGGTGATAATTCACCCCTCCACTTT
d_gene: .; j_gene: TRBJ2-7; abundance: few; v_gene: TRBV2; CDR3aa: CASSVKGIYEQYF; CDR3nt: TGTGCCAGCAGTGTAAAGGGAATCTACGAGCAGTACTTC
d_gene: TRBD2; j_gene: TRBJ2-1; abundance: .; v_gene: TRBV10-3; CDR3aa: CAISESVLAGGPNEQFF; CDR3nt: TGTGCCATCAGTGAGTCAGTACTAGCGGGGGGGCCGAATGAGCAGTTCTTC
d_gene: TRBD2; j_gene: TRBJ2-3; abundance: .; v_gene: TRBV23-1; CDR3aa: CASSHQTSGGARTDTQYF; CDR3nt: TGCGCCAGCAGTCATCAGACTAGCGGGGGGGCGCGCACAGATACGCAGTATTTT
d_gene: .; j_gene: TRBJ2-3; abundance: .; v_gene: TRBV14; CDR3aa: CASSQAGTDTQYF; CDR3nt: TGTGCCAGCAGCCAAGCTGGCACAGATACGCAGTATTTT
d_gene: TRBD1; j_gene: TRBJ2-4; abundance: few; v_gene: TRBV27; CDR3aa: CASSFSGTEINIQYF; CDR3nt: TGTGCCAGCAGTTTTTCCGGGACAGAAATAAACATTCAGTACTTC
d_gene: TRBD1; j_gene: TRBJ2-7; abundance: .; v_gene: TRBV6-1; CDR3aa: CASRLGTGVSYEQYF; CDR3nt: TGTGCCAGCAGGCTCGGGACAGGGGTCTCCTACGAGCAGTACTTC
d_gene: .; j_gene: TRBJ2-7; abundance: .; v_gene: TRBV20-1; CDR3aa: CSAAGNYEQYF; CDR3nt: TGCAGTGCTGCAGGGAACTACGAGCAGTACTTC
d_gene: .; j_gene: TRBJ2-3; abundance: once; v_gene: TRBV4-3; CDR3aa: CASSTRQSDTQYF; CDR3nt: TGCGCCAGCAGCACCCGACAGTCAGATACGCAGTATTTT
d_gene: .; j_gene: TRBJ2-3; abundance: .; v_gene: TRBV6-6; CDR3aa: CASRGGLSTDTQYF; CDR3nt: TGTGCCAGCAGGGGGGGCCTCAGCACAGATACGCAGTATTTT
d_gene: .; j_gene: TRBJ1-6; abundance: .; v_gene: TRBV29-1; CDR3aa: CSVPSSSYNSPLHF; CDR3nt: TGCAGCGTCCCCAGCAGCTCCTATAATTCACCCCTCCACTTT
d_gene: .; j_gene: TRBJ2-1; abundance: .; v_gene: TRBV29-1; CDR3aa: CSVEDPGTEQFF; CDR3nt: TGCAGCGTTGAAGATCCAGGGACAGAGCAGTTCTTC
d_gene: .; j_gene: TRBJ2-1; abundance: few; v_gene: TRBV2; CDR3aa: CASSDSQGFYNEQFF; CDR3nt: TGTGCCAGCAGTGACAGCCAGGGCTTCTACAATGAGCAGTTCTTC
d_gene: .; j_gene: TRBJ2-6; abundance: .; v_gene: TRBV9; CDR3aa: CASSATSPVLTF; CDR3nt: TGTGCCAGCAGCGCCACCTCCCCCGTCCTGACTTTC
d_gene: TRBD1; j_gene: TRBJ2-2; abundance: .; v_gene: TRBV27; CDR3aa: CASSSFKGPTTGGPTGELFF; CDR3nt: TGTGCCAGCAGTTCGTTTAAGGGCCCGACCACAGGGGGCCCCACCGGGGAGCTGTTTTTT
d_gene: .; j_gene: TRBJ1-5; abundance: .; v_gene: TRBV29-1; CDR3aa: CSVAEGGQPQHF; CDR3nt: TGCAGCGTGGCCGAGGGCGGTCAGCCCCAGCATTTT
d_gene: .; j_gene: TRBJ2-1; abundance: .; v_gene: TRBV29-1; CDR3aa: CSVARSTRLNEQFF; CDR3nt: TGCAGCGTTGCGAGATCCACGCGACTCAATGAGCAGTTCTTC
d_gene: .; j_gene: TRBJ2-1; abundance: many; v_gene: TRBV29-1; CDR3aa: CSVGNQGGEQFF; CDR3nt: TGCAGCGTTGGGAATCAAGGGGGTGAGCAGTTCTTC
d_gene: .; j_gene: TRBJ1-2; abundance: few; v_gene: TRBV29-1; CDR3aa: CSVGGGAGYTF; CDR3nt: TGCAGCGTTGGGGGTGGGGCTGGCTACACCTTC